This record concerns one TCR beta chain sequence. The data are from a study of blood T cell repertoires in COVID-19. Assay used: immunoSEQ multiplex PCR; TCRdb lists only in-frame clones, some missing. Here the sample spans 200,000 to 250,000 clones, around 91% being singletons. Looked up from germline, CDR1 is GTSNPN and CDR2 is SVGIG (reference sequence). This CDR3 has 15 amino acids. The J segment lost 2 bases and the V segment lost 4 bases, leaving 5 bases of the junction unmatched. Sequencing was carried out using PBMCs or T cells enriched from blood (not recorded which). The V call is TRBV30, the J call TRBJ2-6; 7 bases align to TRBD1. The receptor's source is a man between 25 and 39 years old who had been exposed to COVID-19. CDR3 coding DNA: TGTGCCTGGACCCCGGGACAGCCTGGGGCCAACGTCCTGACTTTC. Its translation: CAWTPGQPGANVLTF.